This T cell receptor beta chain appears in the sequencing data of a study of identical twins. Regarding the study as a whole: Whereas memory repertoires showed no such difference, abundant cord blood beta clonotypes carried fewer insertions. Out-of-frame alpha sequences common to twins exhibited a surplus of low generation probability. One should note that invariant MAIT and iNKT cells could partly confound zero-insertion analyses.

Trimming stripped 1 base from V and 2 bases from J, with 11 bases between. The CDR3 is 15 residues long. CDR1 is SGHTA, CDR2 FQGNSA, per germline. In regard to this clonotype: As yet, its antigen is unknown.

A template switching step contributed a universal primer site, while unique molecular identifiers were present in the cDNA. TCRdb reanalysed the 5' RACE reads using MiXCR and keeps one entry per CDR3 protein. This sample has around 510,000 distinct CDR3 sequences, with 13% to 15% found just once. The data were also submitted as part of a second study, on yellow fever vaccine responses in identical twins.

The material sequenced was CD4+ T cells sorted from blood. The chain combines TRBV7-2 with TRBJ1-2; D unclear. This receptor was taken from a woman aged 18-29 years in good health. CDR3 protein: CASSLGPGFNYGYTF. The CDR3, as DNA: TGTGCCAGCAGCTTAGGTCCGGGTTTCAACTATGGCTACACCTTC.